This TCR beta chain derives from a study of CD8 T cells in ankylosing spondylitis. This clonotype was detected ten times or more. Its specificity is unknown. 5'-RACE, quantitative and with molecular barcodes, yielded the TCR beta libraries. Via MiXCR, TCRdb re-called the 5' RACE reads, giving one row per CDR3 protein. The table includes approximately 250,000 distinct CDR3 sequences, roughly 10% detected once. Study observations and caveats: Within peripheral blood, clones linked to disease were CD8+ and relatively rare. It appeared that ankylosing spondylitis blood was characterized by a TCR beta motif of 8 or 9 highly homologous variants. Both synovial fluid and blood in reactive arthritis had previously been reported to carry some motif variants.

Trimming removed 5 bases at V and 4 bases at J, with 18 bases between. The CDR3 extends over 14 amino acids. Germline CDR1 and CDR2: GTSNPN and SVGIG (reference sequence). Sequencing was performed on blood, either unsorted or a sorted T cell fraction (not recorded which). The chain recombines TRBV30 with TRBJ2-7, with D tentatively TRBD2 (7 bases). The source of this sequence is a male donor with ankylosing spondylitis or in good health (not recorded which). For the CDR3, the DNA is TGTGCCTGGTGGGACCCCCGGGGGGCGTACGAGCAGTACTTC. Protein sequence: CAWWDPRGAYEQYF.